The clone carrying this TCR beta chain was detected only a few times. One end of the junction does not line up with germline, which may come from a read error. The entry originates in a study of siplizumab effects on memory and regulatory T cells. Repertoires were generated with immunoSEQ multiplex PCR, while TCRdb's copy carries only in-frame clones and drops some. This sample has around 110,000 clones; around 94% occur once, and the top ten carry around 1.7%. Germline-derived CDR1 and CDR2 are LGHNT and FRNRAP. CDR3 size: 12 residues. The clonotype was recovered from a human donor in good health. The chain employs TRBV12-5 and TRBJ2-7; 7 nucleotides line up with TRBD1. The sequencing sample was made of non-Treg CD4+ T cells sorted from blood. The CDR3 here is CASGIPRDSPTF. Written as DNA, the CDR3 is TGTGCTAGTGGTATTCCTAGGGACAGCCCAACCTTC.